The TCR beta chain under discussion was sequenced for a study of T cells after yellow fever vaccination. This clonotype was detected many times. 5'RACE template switching generated TCR cDNA, adding a universal primer site and UMIs. TCRdb reprocessed the 5' RACE reads via MiXCR and lists one record per CDR3 protein. The table lists around 350,000 distinct CDR3 sequences, around 10% of them singletons. The CDR3 runs to 14 residues. V gave up 3 bases and J gave up 5 bases; unmatched junction bases: 3. The chain joins TRBV12-3 or TRBV12-4 to TRBJ2-3, with 9 bases identical to TRBD2. This TCR was sampled from a man aged 18 to 29 who received the YFV17D yellow fever vaccine. The sequences come from PBMCs, collected on the day of the first yellow fever vaccination. The CDR3 region has the DNA TGTGCCAGCAGTTTTAATAGCGGGGGAGATACGCAGTATTTT. This sequence encodes CASSFNSGGDTQYF.